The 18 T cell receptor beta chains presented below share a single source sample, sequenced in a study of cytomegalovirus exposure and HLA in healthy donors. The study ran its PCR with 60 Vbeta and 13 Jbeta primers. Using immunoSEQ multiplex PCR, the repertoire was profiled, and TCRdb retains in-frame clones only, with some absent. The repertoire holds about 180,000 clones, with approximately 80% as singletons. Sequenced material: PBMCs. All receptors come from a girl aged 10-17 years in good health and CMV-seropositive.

DNA of the CDR3: TGCGCCAGCAGCCGCAACGGGGATGAAAAACTGTTTTTT. This sequence encodes CASSRNGDEKLFF. V is TRBV5-1 and J is TRBJ1-4; D uncertain. The CDR3 consists of 13 residues. The V gene's germline CDR1 is SGHRS and CDR2 YFSETQ. Between the trimmed V and J ends, which lost 4 bases and 6 bases, there was a span of 10 bases.

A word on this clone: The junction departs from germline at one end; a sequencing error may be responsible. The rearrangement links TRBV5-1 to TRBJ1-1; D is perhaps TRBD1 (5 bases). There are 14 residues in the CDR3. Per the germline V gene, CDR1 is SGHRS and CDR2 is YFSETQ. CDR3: CASGLYRGKTEAFF. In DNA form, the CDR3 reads TGCGCCAGCGGCTTGTATAGGGGAAAGACTGAAGCTTTCTTT.

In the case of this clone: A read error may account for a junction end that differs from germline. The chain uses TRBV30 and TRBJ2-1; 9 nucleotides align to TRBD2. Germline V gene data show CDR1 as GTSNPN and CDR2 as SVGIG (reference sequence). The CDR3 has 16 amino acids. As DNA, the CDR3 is TGTGCCTGGAGTGTACTGAAGAGCGGGAGGCCACCTGAGCTGTTCTTC. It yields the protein CAWSVLKSGRPPELFF.

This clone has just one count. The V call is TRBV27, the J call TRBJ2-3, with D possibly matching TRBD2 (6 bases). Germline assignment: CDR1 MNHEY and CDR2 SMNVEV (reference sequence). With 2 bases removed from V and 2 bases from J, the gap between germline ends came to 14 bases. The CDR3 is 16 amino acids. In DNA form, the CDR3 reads TGTGCCAGCAGTTTAGAGGGCGGGACTCTCACAGATACGCAGTATTTT. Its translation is CASSLEGGTLTDTQYF.

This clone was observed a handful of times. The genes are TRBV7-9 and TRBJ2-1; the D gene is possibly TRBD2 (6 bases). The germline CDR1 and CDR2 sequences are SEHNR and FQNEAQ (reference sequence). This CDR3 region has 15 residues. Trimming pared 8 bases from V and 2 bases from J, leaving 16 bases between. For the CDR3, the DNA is TGTGCCAGCTTAAACTCGGAGGGGCCCTACAATGAGCAGTTCTTC. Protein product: CASLNSEGPYNEQFF.

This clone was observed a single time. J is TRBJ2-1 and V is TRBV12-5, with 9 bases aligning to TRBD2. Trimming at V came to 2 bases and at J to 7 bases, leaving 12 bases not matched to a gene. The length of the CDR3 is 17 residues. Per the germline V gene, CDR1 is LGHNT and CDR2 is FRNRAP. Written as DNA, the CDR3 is TGTGCTAGTGGTTTGCCCCGCTTAGCGGGAGTATTGAATGAGCAGTTCTTC. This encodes CASGLPRLAGVLNEQFF.

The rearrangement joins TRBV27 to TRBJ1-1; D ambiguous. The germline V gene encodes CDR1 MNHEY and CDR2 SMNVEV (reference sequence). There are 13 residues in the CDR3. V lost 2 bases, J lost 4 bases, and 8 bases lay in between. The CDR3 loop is CASSLRGFTEAFF. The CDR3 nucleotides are TGTGCCAGCAGTTTACGCGGATTCACTGAAGCTTTCTTT.

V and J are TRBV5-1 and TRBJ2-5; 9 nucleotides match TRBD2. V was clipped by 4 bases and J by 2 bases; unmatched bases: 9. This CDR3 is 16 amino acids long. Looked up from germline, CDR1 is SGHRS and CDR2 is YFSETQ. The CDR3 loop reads CASSRGTSPVQETQYF. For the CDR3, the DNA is TGCGCCAGCAGCCGGGGGACTAGCCCTGTTCAAGAGACCCAGTACTTC.

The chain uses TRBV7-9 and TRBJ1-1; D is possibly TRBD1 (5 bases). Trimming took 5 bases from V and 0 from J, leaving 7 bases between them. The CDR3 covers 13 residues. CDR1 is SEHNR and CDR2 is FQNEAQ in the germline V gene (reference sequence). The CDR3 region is CASSAGLNTEAFF. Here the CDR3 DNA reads TGTGCCAGCAGCGCGGGACTGAACACTGAAGCTTTCTTT. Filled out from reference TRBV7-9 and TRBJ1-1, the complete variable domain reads DTGVSQNPRHKITKRGQNVTFRCDPISEHNRLYWYRQTLGQGPEFLTYFQNEAQLEKSRLLSDRFSAERPKGSFSTLEIQRTEQGDSAMYLCASSAGLNTEAFFGQGTRLTVV.

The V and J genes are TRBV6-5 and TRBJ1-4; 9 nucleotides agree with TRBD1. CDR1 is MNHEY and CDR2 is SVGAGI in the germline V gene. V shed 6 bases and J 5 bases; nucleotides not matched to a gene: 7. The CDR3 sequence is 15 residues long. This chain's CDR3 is CASRGTGTGNEKLFF. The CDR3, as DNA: TGTGCCAGCAGGGGGACCGGGACAGGGAATGAAAAACTGTTTTTT.

CDR3 nucleotides: TGTGCCAGCACGCGGGGCGGTGGCGTTCAGTACTTC. This sequence encodes CASTRGGGVQYF. This chain joins TRBV2 and TRBJ2-4, with D possibly matching TRBD2 (6 bases). Per the germline V gene, CDR1 is SNHLY and CDR2 is FYNNEI. V shed 7 bases and J shed 11 bases, with 15 bases lying between them. This CDR3 is built from 12 residues.

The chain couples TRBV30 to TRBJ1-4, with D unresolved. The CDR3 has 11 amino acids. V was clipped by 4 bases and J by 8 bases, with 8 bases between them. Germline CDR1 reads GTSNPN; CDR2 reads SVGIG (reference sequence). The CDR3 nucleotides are TGTGCCTGGAACCCGGGGGAAAAACTGTTTTTT. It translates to CAWNPGEKLFF.

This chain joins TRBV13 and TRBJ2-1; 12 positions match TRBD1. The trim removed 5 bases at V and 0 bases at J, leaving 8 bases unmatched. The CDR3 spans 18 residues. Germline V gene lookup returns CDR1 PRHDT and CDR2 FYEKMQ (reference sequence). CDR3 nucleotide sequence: TGTGCCAGCAGCCCTCGGGACAGGGGGCTGAGCTCCTACAATGAGCAGTTCTTC. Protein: CASSPRDRGLSSYNEQFF.

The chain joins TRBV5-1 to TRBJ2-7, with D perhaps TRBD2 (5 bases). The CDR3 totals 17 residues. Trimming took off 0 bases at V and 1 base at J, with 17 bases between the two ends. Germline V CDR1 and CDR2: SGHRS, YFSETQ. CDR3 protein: CASSLDTSRSFSYEQYF. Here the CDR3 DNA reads TGCGCCAGCAGCTTGGATACTAGTCGATCGTTTTCCTACGAGCAGTACTTC. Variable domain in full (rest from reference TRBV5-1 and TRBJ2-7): KAGVTQTPRYLIKTRGQQVTLSCSPISGHRSVSWYQQTPGQGLQFLFEYFSETQRNKGNFPGRFSGRQFSNSRSEMNVSTLELGDSALYLCASSLDTSRSFSYEQYFGPGTRLTVT.

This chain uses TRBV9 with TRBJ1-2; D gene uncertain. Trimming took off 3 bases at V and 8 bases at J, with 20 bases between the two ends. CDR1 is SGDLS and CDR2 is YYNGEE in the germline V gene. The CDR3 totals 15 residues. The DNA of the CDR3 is TGTGCCAGCAGCGACGACCCCGGGCTCCGAGGGGGCTACACCTTC. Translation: CASSDDPGLRGGYTF.

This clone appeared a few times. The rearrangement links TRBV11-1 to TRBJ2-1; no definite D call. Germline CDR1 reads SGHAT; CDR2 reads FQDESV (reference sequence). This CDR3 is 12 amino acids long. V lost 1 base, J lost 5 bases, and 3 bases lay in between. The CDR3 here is CASSLGHNEQFF. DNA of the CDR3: TGTGCCAGCAGCTTAGGGCACAATGAGCAGTTCTTC. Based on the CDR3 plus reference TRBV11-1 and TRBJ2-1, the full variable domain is EAEVAQSPRYKITEKSQAVAFWCDPISGHATLYWYRQILGQGPELLVQFQDESVVDDSQLPKDRFSAERLKGVDSTLKIQPAELGDSAMYLCASSLGHNEQFFGPGTRLTVL.

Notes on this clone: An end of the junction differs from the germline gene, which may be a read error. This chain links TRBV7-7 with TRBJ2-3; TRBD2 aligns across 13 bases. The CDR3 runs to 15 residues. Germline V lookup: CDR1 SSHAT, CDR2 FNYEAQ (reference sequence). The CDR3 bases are TGTGCTAGCAGCCCAGGACTAGCGGGAGTGGATACGCAGTATTTT. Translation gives CASSPGLAGVDTQYF.

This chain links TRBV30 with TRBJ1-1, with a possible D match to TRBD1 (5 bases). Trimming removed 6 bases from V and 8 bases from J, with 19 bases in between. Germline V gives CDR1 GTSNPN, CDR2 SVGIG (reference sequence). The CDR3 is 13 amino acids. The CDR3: CACKDNLSWEAFF. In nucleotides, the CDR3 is TGTGCCTGTAAGGACAACCTCTCTTGGGAAGCTTTCTTT.